This entry lists 6 T cell receptor beta chains sequenced from one sample in a study of Ad26.COV2.S vaccination and SARS-CoV-2 variants. Here immunoSEQ multiplex PCR was the method, and the copy in TCRdb shows in-frame clones only, minus some. The data hold 300,000 to 400,000 clones, with just over 90% observed a single time. Sequences were derived from peripheral blood, sampled after recovery from COVID-19. The receptor source for this set is a human donor who had recovered from COVID-19.

This clone was seen once. This rearrangement joins TRBV27 to TRBJ2-7; D is perhaps TRBD1 (6 bases). The germline V gene has CDR1 MNHEY and CDR2 SMNVEV (reference sequence). The CDR3 runs 14 residues. Trimming left V 3 bases short and J 2 bases short, with 11 bases between. CDR3 residues: CASSLAGETYEQYF. DNA of the CDR3: TGTGCCAGCAGTTTGGCAGGGGAGACCTACGAGCAGTACTTC.

The chain has TRBV29-1 and TRBJ2-2; the D is unclear. The CDR3 is 14 amino acids. V lost 2 bases to trimming and J lost 6 bases, with 13 bases between them. CDR1 and CDR2 from the germline V gene are SQVTM and ANQGSEA. The CDR3: CSVEYSSRPGELFF. CDR3 nucleotide sequence: TGCAGCGTTGAATATTCTTCACGCCCCGGGGAGCTGTTTTTT.

The chain employs TRBV4-1 and TRBJ2-1, with 15 nucleotides matching TRBD2. The V and J ends lost 4 bases and 10 bases, in that order; junction bases with no gene match: 17. Germline CDR1 MGHRA, CDR2 YSYEKL. The CDR3 spans 19 residues. Written as DNA, the CDR3 is TGCGCCAGCAGCCCAGGACTAGCGGGGGGGCCAGGGGCTCCCGGGGAGCAGTTCTTC. As protein: CASSPGLAGGPGAPGEQFF.

The count of this clone is one. This rearrangement joins TRBV9 to TRBJ1-3; D uncertain. The germline gives CDR1 SGDLS, CDR2 YYNGEE. Trimming shortened V by 4 bases and J by 4 bases, and 12 bases separated the two germline ends. The CDR3 runs to 14 residues. The CDR3 DNA sequence: TGTGCCAGCAGCATCGACATTCCCGGAAACACCATATATTTT. This codes for CASSIDIPGNTIYF. Full variable domain (missing parts from reference TRBV9 and TRBJ1-3): DSGVTQTPKHLITATGQRVTLRCSPRSGDLSVYWYQQSLDQGLQFLIQYYNGEERAKGNILERFSAQQFPDLHSELNLSSLELGDSALYFCASSIDIPGNTIYFGEGSWLTVV.

J is TRBJ2-7 and V is TRBV4-3; D perhaps matches TRBD1 (6 bases). This CDR3 is 16 amino acids long. Germline lookup yields CDR1 LGHNA and CDR2 YSLEER. The V end was cut by 1 base, the J end by 2 bases, with 15 bases between. CDR3 DNA: TGCGCCAGCAGCCAAGGAACAGGGCGCCAAACCTACGAGCAGTACTTC. As protein: CASSQGTGRQTYEQYF.

The chain recombines TRBV19 with TRBJ1-5, with 11 bases fitting TRBD1. This CDR3 has 18 amino acids. After removal of 8 bases from V and 2 bases from J, the junction contained 14 bases not matched to a gene. The V gene's germline CDR1 is LNHDA and CDR2 SQIVND (reference sequence). The CDR3 loop reads CASGPGQGGHWRNQPQHF. The CDR3 region has the DNA TGTGCCAGTGGACCGGGACAGGGGGGGCATTGGCGCAATCAGCCCCAGCATTTT.